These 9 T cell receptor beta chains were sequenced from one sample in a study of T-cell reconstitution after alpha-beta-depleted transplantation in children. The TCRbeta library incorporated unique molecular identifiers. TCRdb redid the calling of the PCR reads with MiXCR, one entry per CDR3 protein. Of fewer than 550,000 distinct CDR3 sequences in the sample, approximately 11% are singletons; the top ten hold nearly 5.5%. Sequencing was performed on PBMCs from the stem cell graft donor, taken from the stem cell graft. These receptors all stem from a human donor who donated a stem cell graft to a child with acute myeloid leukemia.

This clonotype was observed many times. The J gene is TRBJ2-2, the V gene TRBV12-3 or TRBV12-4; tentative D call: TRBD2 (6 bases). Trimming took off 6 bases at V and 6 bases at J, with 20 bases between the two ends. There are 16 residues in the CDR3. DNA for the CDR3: TGTGCCAGCAGACTCGATGGGGCGGGACGGCCCGGGGAGCTGTTTTTT. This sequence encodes CASRLDGAGRPGELFF.

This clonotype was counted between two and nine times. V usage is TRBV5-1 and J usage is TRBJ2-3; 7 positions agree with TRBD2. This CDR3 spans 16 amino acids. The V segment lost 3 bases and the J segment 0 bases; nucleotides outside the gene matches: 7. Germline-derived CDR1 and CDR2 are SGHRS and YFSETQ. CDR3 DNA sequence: TGCGCCAGCAGCTCAGATAGCGGGTTGAGCACAGATACGCAGTATTTT. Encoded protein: CASSSDSGLSTDTQYF. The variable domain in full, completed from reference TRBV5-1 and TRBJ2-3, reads KAGVTQTPRYLIKTRGQQVTLSCSPISGHRSVSWYQQTPGQGLQFLFEYFSETQRNKGNFPGRFSGRQFSNSRSEMNVSTLELGDSALYLCASSSDSGLSTDTQYFGPGTRLTVL.

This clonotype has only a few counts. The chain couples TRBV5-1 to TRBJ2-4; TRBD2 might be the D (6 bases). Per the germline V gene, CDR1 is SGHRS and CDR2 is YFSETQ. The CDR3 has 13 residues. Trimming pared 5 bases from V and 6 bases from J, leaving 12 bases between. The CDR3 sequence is CASSPGDSNIQYF. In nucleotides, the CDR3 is TGCGCCAGCAGTCCTGGGGACTCAAACATTCAGTACTTC. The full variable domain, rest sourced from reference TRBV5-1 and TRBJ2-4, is KAGVTQTPRYLIKTRGQQVTLSCSPISGHRSVSWYQQTPGQGLQFLFEYFSETQRNKGNFPGRFSGRQFSNSRSEMNVSTLELGDSALYLCASSPGDSNIQYFGAGTRLSVL.

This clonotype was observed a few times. CDR3 sequence: CASSQSPGLAGYNEQFF. CDR3 nucleotide sequence: TGCGCCAGCAGCCAGTCCCCGGGACTAGCGGGTTACAATGAGCAGTTCTTC. The chain uses TRBV4-1 and TRBJ2-1; 12 bases fit TRBD2. The germline gives CDR1 MGHRA, CDR2 YSYEKL. The CDR3 sequence is 17 residues long. The ends lost 3 bases at V and 4 bases at J; junction bases unmatched: 7.

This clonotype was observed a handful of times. This chain's CDR3 is CASSNQGASMNTEAFF. The CDR3, as DNA: TGCGCCAGCAGCAATCAGGGTGCGTCGATGAACACTGAAGCTTTCTTT. The V and J genes are TRBV5-1 and TRBJ1-1, with a tentative D call TRBD1 (5 bases). Germline lookup yields CDR1 SGHRS and CDR2 YFSETQ. The CDR3 is made up of 16 amino acids. V lost 4 bases and J lost 0, with 16 bases in between.

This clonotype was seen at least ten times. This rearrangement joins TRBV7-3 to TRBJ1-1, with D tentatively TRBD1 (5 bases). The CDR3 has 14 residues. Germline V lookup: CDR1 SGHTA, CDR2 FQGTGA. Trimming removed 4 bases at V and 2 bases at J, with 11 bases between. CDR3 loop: CASSSAGGNTEAFF. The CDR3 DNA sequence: TGTGCCAGCAGCTCCGCTGGGGGTAACACTGAAGCTTTCTTT.

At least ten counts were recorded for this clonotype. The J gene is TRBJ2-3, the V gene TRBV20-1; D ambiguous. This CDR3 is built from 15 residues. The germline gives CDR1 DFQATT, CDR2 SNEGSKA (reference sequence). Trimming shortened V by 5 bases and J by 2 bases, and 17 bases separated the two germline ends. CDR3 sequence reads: CSAPGLKSFTDTQYF. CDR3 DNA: TGCAGTGCTCCCGGATTAAAATCCTTCACAGATACGCAGTATTTT.

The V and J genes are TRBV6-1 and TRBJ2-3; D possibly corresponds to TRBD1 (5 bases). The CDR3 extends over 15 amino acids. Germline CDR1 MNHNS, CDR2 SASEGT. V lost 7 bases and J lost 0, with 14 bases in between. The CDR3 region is CASKPRGQSTDTQYF. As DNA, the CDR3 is TGTGCCAGCAAACCAAGGGGTCAAAGCACAGATACGCAGTATTTT.

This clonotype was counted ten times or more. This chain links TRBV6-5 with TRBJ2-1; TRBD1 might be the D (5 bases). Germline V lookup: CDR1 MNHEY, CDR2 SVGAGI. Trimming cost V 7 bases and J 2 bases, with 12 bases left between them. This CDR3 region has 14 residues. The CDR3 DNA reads TGTGCCAGCAAACAGGCGCACACCTACAATGAGCAGTTCTTC. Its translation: CASKQAHTYNEQFF.